This T cell receptor (beta chain) was sequenced in a study of CD8 T cells in ankylosing spondylitis. The CDR3 is 15 amino acids. Germline loops: CDR1 SEHNR, CDR2 FQNEAQ (reference sequence). V was clipped by 1 base and J by 0 bases, with 10 bases between them. TCRdb independently ran MiXCR on the 5' RACE reads; one entry per CDR3 protein. In the table there are under 250,000 distinct CDR3 sequences, about a quarter of which are singletons. Sequenced: blood, either unsorted or a sorted T cell fraction (not recorded which). This chain connects TRBV7-9 to TRBJ2-7; tentatively, D is TRBD2 (5 bases). This clonotype originated in a male donor with ankylosing spondylitis or in good health (not recorded which). In DNA form, the CDR3 reads TGTGCCAGCAGCTTAGACCTGGGGAGCTCCTACGAGCAGTACTTC. As protein: CASSLDLGSSYEQYF.